This TCR beta chain comes out of a study of CD8 T cells in ankylosing spondylitis. This clonotype was counted a single time. Its specificity is not known. The V and J ends lost 1 base and 5 bases respectively, with 13 bases between them. CDR3 length equals 15 residues. Per germline, CDR1 SGDLS and CDR2 YYNGEE. Study observations and caveats: The authors reported significant enrichment of disease-linked clones in matched ankylosing spondylitis synovial fluid. CD8+ by phenotype, disease-linked clones were relatively rare in peripheral blood. A motif in TCR beta, a set of eight highly homologous variants, appeared characteristic of ankylosing spondylitis blood.

TCR beta libraries were made by quantitative 5'-RACE with molecular barcodes. A single record per CDR3 protein comes from TCRdb applying MiXCR to the 5' RACE reads. The sample has roughly 7,300 distinct CDR3 sequences; under 8.5% are singletons. The origin of this receptor is a male donor with ankylosing spondylitis or in good health (not recorded which). This sequence joins TRBV9 and TRBJ2-1; D is possibly TRBD2 (7 bases). The sequenced sample consisted of blood, either unsorted or a sorted T cell fraction (not recorded which). DNA for the CDR3: TGTGCCAGCAGCGTATTTGGGGGGGCGGACAATGAGCAGTTCTTC. This encodes CASSVFGGADNEQFF.